Following are 15 T cell receptor beta chains from one sample sequenced in a study of CD8 T cells in Susac syndrome. An input of about 0.5 to 1 ug of RNA was subjected to reverse transcription using random hexamers. Each CDR3 protein gets one entry after TCRdb re-called the immunoSEQ multiplex PCR reads with MiXCR. This table holds 200,000 to 300,000 distinct CDR3 sequences, almost 97% found once. Sequenced sample: CD4+ T cells from PBMCs. The receptors originated from a human donor with Susac syndrome.

The chain uses TRBV6-6 and TRBJ2-7, with TRBD1 identical over 8 bases. CDR1 and CDR2 from the germline V gene are MNHNY and SVGAGI (reference sequence). J lost 4 bases, V lost 7 bases, and 6 bases had no gene match. The CDR3 contains 13 residues. The CDR3 here is CASTGQAIYEQYF. The CDR3 region has the DNA TGTGCCAGCACGGGACAGGCTATTTACGAGCAGTACTTC.

This chain uses TRBV12-3 or TRBV12-4 with TRBJ1-5; D call uncertain. The V end was cut by 5 bases, the J end by 4 bases, with 9 bases between. The length of the CDR3 is 13 residues. The CDR3 loop is CASSKGRNQPQHF. DNA for the CDR3: TGTGCCAGCAGTAAGGGTAGGAATCAGCCCCAGCATTTT.

The chain links TRBV12-3 or TRBV12-4 to TRBJ2-5; 8 bases fit TRBD1. The CDR3 sequence is 14 residues long. V lost 6 bases, J lost 5 bases, and 8 bases stayed unmatched. The CDR3 nucleotides are TGTGCCAGCAGCAAGACAGGGGTTATGGAGACCCAGTACTTC. Its translation is CASSKTGVMETQYF.

The chain is built from TRBV14 and TRBJ2-5, with D unresolved. The CDR3 sequence is 11 residues long. V dropped 1 base and J dropped 5 bases, with 2 bases sitting between them. CDR1 and CDR2 (germline): SGHDN, FVKESK. The CDR3 region has the DNA TGTGCCAGCAGCCAAGCGGAGACCCAGTACTTC. Translating it yields CASSQAETQYF.

The V and J genes are TRBV29-1 and TRBJ2-3, with TRBD2 identical over 7 bases. V lost 6 bases, J lost 4 bases, and 10 bases stayed unmatched. CDR1 and CDR2 (germline): SQVTM, ANQGSEA. This CDR3 spans 14 amino acids. The CDR3 coding sequence is TGCAGCGTGACGACCGGGGGGTTCGCAGATACGCAGTATTTT. Protein: CSVTTGGFADTQYF.

This clonotype was seen a handful of times. This chain joins TRBV9 and TRBJ2-1, with 12 positions matching TRBD2. The germline V gene has CDR1 SGDLS and CDR2 YYNGEE. This CDR3 spans 15 amino acids. V trimming: 4 bases; J trimming: 4 bases; junction bases outside the gene matches: 3. Written as DNA, the CDR3 is TGTGCCAGCAGCCCTGGACTAGCGGGATACAATGAGCAGTTCTTC. Translated: CASSPGLAGYNEQFF.

The J gene is TRBJ2-1, the V gene TRBV7-8, with TRBD2 matching 12 bases. V lost 3 bases, J lost 0 bases, and 3 bases stayed unmatched. The germline CDR1 and CDR2 sequences are SGHVS and FQNEAQ. CDR3 length equals 17 residues. In DNA form, the CDR3 reads TGTGCCAGCAGCTTGACTAGCGGGGGCCTCTCCTACAATGAGCAGTTCTTC. This gives the protein CASSLTSGGLSYNEQFF. The variable domain in full, with the rest retrieved from reference TRBV7-8 and TRBJ2-1, is GAGVSQSPRYKVAKRGQDVALRCDPISGHVSLFWYQQALGQGPEFLTYFQNEAQLDKSGLPSDRFFAERPEGSVSTLKIQRTQQEDSAVYLCASSLTSGGLSYNEQFFGPGTRLTVL.

The chain has TRBV29-1 and TRBJ2-7, with 8 bases fitting TRBD2. V shed 1 base, J shed 5 bases, and the junction held 7 bases outside the gene matches. The CDR3 sequence is 14 residues long. The germline V gene encodes CDR1 SQVTM and CDR2 ANQGSEA. The CDR3, as DNA: TGCAGCGTTGAAGTAGCGGGAAGAGTGGACGAGCAGTACTTC. It translates to CSVEVAGRVDEQYF.

CDR3 in DNA: TGTGCCAGCAGCGTAGCGTGGACGGACAATGAGCAGTTCTTC. This translates into CASSVAWTDNEQFF. V is TRBV9 and J is TRBJ2-1; no reliable D call. V shed 0 bases and J shed 5 bases, with 9 bases lying between them. Germline CDR1 reads SGDLS; CDR2 reads YYNGEE. There are 14 residues in the CDR3. Complete variable domain (other parts from reference TRBV9 and TRBJ2-1): DSGVTQTPKHLITATGQRVTLRCSPRSGDLSVYWYQQSLDQGLQFLIQYYNGEERAKGNILERFSAQQFPDLHSELNLSSLELGDSALYFCASSVAWTDNEQFFGPGTRLTVL.

This clonotype showed up just once. The chain carries TRBV29-1 and TRBJ1-1, with D possibly TRBD1 on 5 matching bases. CDR1 and CDR2 (germline): SQVTM, ANQGSEA. This CDR3 has 11 amino acids. The V and J ends lost 2 bases and 11 bases respectively, with 12 bases between them. CDR3 bases: TGCAGCGTTGAACCCGGGGCCCGCGCTTTCTTT. Amino acids: CSVEPGARAFF.

The chain links TRBV18 to TRBJ2-7; 9 bases are shared with TRBD1. The CDR3 length is 16 residues. Losses at the gene ends were 2 bases for V and 5 bases for J; bases not matched to a gene: 10. Germline V gene data show CDR1 as KGHSH and CDR2 as LQKENI. The CDR3 protein is CASSPSRGQGNHEQYF. CDR3 DNA sequence: TGTGCCAGCTCACCAAGCAGGGGACAGGGTAACCACGAGCAGTACTTC. The full variable domain, rest sourced from reference TRBV18 and TRBJ2-7, is NAGVMQNPRHLVRRRGQEARLRCSPMKGHSHVYWYRQLPEEGLKFMVYLQKENIIDESGMPKERFSAEFPKEGPSILRIQQVVRGDSAAYFCASSPSRGQGNHEQYFGPGTRLTVT.

The genes are TRBV20-1 and TRBJ2-2; D unresolved. V lost 3 bases, J lost 7 bases, and 18 bases lay in between. The CDR3 loop spans 15 amino acids. CDR1 is DFQATT, CDR2 SNEGSKA, per germline (reference sequence). The CDR3 reads CSASLRPKNGGELFF. The CDR3 DNA reads TGCAGTGCTAGCTTGCGCCCCAAGAATGGCGGGGAGCTGTTTTTT.

The chain employs TRBV4-2 and TRBJ2-7; 11 positions match TRBD2. CDR1 LGHNA and CDR2 YNFKEQ come from the germline V gene. The CDR3 length is 16 residues. V trimming: 1 base; J trimming: 0 bases; junction bases outside the gene matches: 2. The DNA of the CDR3 is TGTGCCAGCAGCCAAGGGGGGACTAGCGGCTCCTACGAGCAGTACTTC. Translating gives CASSQGGTSGSYEQYF.

V is TRBV2 and J is TRBJ2-1; D gene ambiguous. V was shortened by 3 bases and J by 14 bases, with 14 bases between the two germline ends. Germline V gene data show CDR1 as SNHLY and CDR2 as FYNNEI. The CDR3 sequence is 12 residues long. CDR3 sequence (DNA): TGTGCCAGCAGTGAGGCTGGGCGGAATAAGTTCTTC. Amino acid sequence: CASSEAGRNKFF. Using reference TRBV2 and TRBJ2-1 for the parts outside the CDR3, the full variable domain is EPEVTQTPSHQVTQMGQEVILRCVPISNHLYFYWYRQILGQKVEFLVSFYNNEISEKSEIFDDQFSVERPDGSNFTLKIRSTKLEDSAMYFCASSEAGRNKFFGPGTRLTVL.

This chain links TRBV20-1 with TRBJ2-7, with 12 nucleotides matching TRBD1. J lost 6 bases, V lost 4 bases, and 10 bases had no gene match. This CDR3 has 15 residues. The germline V gene has CDR1 DFQATT and CDR2 SNEGSKA (reference sequence). CDR3 sequence reads: CSAIHPGTGGFEQYF. DNA of the CDR3: TGCAGTGCTATCCACCCTGGGACAGGGGGCTTCGAGCAGTACTTC.